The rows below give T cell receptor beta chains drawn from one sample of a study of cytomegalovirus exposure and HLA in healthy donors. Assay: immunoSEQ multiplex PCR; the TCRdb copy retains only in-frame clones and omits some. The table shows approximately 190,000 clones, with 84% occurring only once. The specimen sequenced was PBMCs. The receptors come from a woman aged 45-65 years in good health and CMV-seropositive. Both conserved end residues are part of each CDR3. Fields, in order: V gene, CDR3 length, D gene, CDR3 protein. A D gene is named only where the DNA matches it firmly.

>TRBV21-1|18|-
CASSTGQGDRSYNSPLHF
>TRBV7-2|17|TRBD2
CASSLFALAGVSYEQYF
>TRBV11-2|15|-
CASSLARVRTYEQYF
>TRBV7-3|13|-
CASSLMYNTEAFF
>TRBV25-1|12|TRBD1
CASTEGQDGYTF
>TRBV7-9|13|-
CASSLPSGNIQYF
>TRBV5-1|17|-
CASRSTPRAAGAGELFF
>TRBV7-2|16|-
CASSPRTAPAGSPLHF
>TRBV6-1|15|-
CASSERGALNTEAFF
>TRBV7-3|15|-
CASRLGGSNTGELFF
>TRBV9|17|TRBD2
CASSATTGGVPYNEQFF
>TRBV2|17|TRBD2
CASSEIRLAGAGGTQYF
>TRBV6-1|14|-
CASTGGISGNTIYF
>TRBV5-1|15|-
CASSLGQRGTDTQYF
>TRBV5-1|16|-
CASSLVRALRDSPLHF
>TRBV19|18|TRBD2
CASTTRLARAMNTGELFF